These 9 T cell receptor beta chains came from one sample sequenced in a study of T cells in Graves' hyperthyroidism and ophthalmopathy. What was amplified from RNA transcripts were TCR beta CDR3 regions. First-round RT-PCR with HTBI primers amplified the TCR CDR3 region. TCRdb analysed the multiplex PCR reads with MiXCR anew, one entry per CDR3 protein. The sample lists a few hundred thousand distinct CDR3 sequences; less than 20% were seen once. Sequencing was performed on blood. The receptors come from a man younger than 30 with Graves' ophthalmopathy.

Notes on this clonotype: One base away lies a much larger clone, so this may be a sequencing read error. The final CDR3 position lacks the conserved phenylalanine or tryptophan, pointing to a likely read error. CDR3 nucleotides: TGTGCCAGCAGTTCTGTGGGGCAGATAATAGATGGCTACACCCTC. Translation: CASSSVGQIIDGYTL. This chain connects TRBV28 to TRBJ1-2; D possibly corresponds to TRBD1 (5 bases). The germline gives CDR1 MDHEN, CDR2 SYDVKM. V was cut by 4 bases and J by 6 bases, with 18 bases left in between. The CDR3 consists of 15 residues.

The table lists this clonotype with a few counts. This rearrangement joins TRBV12-3 or TRBV12-4 to TRBJ1-3, with no clear D. The V end lost 3 bases, the J end lost 2 bases, and 8 bases lay between the germline ends. The CDR3 consists of 14 residues. CDR3 residues: CASSLRGAGNTIYF. Written as DNA, the CDR3 is TGTGCCAGCAGTTTGAGAGGTGCTGGAAACACCATATATTTT.

This clonotype was observed a handful of times. The chain is built from TRBV10-1 and TRBJ2-1, with 8 bases fitting TRBD1. The CDR3 sequence is 14 residues long. Germline V gene sequence: CDR1 WNHNN, CDR2 SYGVQD (reference sequence). Germline trimming cut 5 bases from V and 6 bases from J; bases unmatched to any gene: 6. The CDR3 coding sequence is TGCGCCAGCAGTACAGGACAGGGAATCAATGAGCAGTTCTTC. Its translation is CASSTGQGINEQFF.

This clonotype was seen ten or more times. CDR3 in amino acids: CSATRGSNQPQHF. CDR3 coding DNA: TGCAGTGCCACCAGGGGGAGCAATCAGCCCCAGCATTTT. The chain carries TRBV20-1 and TRBJ1-5; 7 bases are shared with TRBD1. The length of the CDR3 is 13 residues. CDR1 and CDR2 (germline): DFQATT, SNEGSKA (reference sequence). The J segment lost 1 base and the V segment lost 6 bases, leaving 3 bases of the junction unmatched.

Ten or more counts support this clonotype. This rearrangement joins TRBV28 to TRBJ2-5; D gene unclear. V dropped 8 bases and J dropped 1 base, with 17 bases sitting between them. There are 15 residues in the CDR3. Germline V CDR1 and CDR2: MDHEN, SYDVKM. The CDR3 DNA reads TGTGCCAGCCGGTCGGGTTCGGAGCTCCAAGAGACCCAGTACTTC. Translation gives CASRSGSELQETQYF. The full variable domain, its missing parts supplied by reference TRBV28 and TRBJ2-5, is DVKVTQSSRYLVKRTGEKVFLECVQDMDHENMFWYRQDPGLGLRLIYFSYDVKMKEKGDIPEGYSVSREKKERFSLILESASTNQTSMYLCASRSGSELQETQYFGPGTRLLVL.

V gene TRBV2 combines with J gene TRBJ1-5; D unclear. This CDR3 has 14 residues. Germline CDR1 reads SNHLY; CDR2 reads FYNNEI. Between the trimmed V and J ends, which lost 5 bases and 9 bases, there was a span of 17 bases. This CDR3 is CASSPLKEFRPQHF. In nucleotides, the CDR3 is TGTGCCAGCAGTCCCCTGAAGGAGTTCCGGCCCCAGCATTTT.

This clonotype was picked up many times. The V call is TRBV12-3 or TRBV12-4, the J call TRBJ2-7; no clear D. Trimming cost V 2 bases and J 5 bases, with 7 bases left between them. CDR3 size: 12 residues. The CDR3 coding sequence is TGTGCCAGCAGTTTAATTGGCAACGAGCAGTACTTC. Translation gives CASSLIGNEQYF.

Of note for this clonotype: This may be a read error: a much more frequent sequence differs by one nucleotide. The V call is TRBV3-1, the J call TRBJ2-1, with D possibly being TRBD1 (6 bases). Germline V gives CDR1 LGHDT, CDR2 YNNKEL (reference sequence). The CDR3 loop spans 15 amino acids. The CDR3 bases are TGTGCCGGCAGCCCCTTGACAGGTGCTTCCAATGAGCAGTTCTTC. Translating it yields CAGSPLTGASNEQFF.

The chain joins TRBV12-3 or TRBV12-4 to TRBJ2-2, with 12 positions matching TRBD2. The CDR3 is 16 amino acids. The J segment lost 7 bases and the V segment lost 4 bases, leaving 7 bases of the junction unmatched. In DNA form, the CDR3 reads TGTGCCAGCAGTTCTCTAGCGGGGGGGCTCAGCGGGGAGCTGTTTTTT. As protein: CASSSLAGGLSGELFF.